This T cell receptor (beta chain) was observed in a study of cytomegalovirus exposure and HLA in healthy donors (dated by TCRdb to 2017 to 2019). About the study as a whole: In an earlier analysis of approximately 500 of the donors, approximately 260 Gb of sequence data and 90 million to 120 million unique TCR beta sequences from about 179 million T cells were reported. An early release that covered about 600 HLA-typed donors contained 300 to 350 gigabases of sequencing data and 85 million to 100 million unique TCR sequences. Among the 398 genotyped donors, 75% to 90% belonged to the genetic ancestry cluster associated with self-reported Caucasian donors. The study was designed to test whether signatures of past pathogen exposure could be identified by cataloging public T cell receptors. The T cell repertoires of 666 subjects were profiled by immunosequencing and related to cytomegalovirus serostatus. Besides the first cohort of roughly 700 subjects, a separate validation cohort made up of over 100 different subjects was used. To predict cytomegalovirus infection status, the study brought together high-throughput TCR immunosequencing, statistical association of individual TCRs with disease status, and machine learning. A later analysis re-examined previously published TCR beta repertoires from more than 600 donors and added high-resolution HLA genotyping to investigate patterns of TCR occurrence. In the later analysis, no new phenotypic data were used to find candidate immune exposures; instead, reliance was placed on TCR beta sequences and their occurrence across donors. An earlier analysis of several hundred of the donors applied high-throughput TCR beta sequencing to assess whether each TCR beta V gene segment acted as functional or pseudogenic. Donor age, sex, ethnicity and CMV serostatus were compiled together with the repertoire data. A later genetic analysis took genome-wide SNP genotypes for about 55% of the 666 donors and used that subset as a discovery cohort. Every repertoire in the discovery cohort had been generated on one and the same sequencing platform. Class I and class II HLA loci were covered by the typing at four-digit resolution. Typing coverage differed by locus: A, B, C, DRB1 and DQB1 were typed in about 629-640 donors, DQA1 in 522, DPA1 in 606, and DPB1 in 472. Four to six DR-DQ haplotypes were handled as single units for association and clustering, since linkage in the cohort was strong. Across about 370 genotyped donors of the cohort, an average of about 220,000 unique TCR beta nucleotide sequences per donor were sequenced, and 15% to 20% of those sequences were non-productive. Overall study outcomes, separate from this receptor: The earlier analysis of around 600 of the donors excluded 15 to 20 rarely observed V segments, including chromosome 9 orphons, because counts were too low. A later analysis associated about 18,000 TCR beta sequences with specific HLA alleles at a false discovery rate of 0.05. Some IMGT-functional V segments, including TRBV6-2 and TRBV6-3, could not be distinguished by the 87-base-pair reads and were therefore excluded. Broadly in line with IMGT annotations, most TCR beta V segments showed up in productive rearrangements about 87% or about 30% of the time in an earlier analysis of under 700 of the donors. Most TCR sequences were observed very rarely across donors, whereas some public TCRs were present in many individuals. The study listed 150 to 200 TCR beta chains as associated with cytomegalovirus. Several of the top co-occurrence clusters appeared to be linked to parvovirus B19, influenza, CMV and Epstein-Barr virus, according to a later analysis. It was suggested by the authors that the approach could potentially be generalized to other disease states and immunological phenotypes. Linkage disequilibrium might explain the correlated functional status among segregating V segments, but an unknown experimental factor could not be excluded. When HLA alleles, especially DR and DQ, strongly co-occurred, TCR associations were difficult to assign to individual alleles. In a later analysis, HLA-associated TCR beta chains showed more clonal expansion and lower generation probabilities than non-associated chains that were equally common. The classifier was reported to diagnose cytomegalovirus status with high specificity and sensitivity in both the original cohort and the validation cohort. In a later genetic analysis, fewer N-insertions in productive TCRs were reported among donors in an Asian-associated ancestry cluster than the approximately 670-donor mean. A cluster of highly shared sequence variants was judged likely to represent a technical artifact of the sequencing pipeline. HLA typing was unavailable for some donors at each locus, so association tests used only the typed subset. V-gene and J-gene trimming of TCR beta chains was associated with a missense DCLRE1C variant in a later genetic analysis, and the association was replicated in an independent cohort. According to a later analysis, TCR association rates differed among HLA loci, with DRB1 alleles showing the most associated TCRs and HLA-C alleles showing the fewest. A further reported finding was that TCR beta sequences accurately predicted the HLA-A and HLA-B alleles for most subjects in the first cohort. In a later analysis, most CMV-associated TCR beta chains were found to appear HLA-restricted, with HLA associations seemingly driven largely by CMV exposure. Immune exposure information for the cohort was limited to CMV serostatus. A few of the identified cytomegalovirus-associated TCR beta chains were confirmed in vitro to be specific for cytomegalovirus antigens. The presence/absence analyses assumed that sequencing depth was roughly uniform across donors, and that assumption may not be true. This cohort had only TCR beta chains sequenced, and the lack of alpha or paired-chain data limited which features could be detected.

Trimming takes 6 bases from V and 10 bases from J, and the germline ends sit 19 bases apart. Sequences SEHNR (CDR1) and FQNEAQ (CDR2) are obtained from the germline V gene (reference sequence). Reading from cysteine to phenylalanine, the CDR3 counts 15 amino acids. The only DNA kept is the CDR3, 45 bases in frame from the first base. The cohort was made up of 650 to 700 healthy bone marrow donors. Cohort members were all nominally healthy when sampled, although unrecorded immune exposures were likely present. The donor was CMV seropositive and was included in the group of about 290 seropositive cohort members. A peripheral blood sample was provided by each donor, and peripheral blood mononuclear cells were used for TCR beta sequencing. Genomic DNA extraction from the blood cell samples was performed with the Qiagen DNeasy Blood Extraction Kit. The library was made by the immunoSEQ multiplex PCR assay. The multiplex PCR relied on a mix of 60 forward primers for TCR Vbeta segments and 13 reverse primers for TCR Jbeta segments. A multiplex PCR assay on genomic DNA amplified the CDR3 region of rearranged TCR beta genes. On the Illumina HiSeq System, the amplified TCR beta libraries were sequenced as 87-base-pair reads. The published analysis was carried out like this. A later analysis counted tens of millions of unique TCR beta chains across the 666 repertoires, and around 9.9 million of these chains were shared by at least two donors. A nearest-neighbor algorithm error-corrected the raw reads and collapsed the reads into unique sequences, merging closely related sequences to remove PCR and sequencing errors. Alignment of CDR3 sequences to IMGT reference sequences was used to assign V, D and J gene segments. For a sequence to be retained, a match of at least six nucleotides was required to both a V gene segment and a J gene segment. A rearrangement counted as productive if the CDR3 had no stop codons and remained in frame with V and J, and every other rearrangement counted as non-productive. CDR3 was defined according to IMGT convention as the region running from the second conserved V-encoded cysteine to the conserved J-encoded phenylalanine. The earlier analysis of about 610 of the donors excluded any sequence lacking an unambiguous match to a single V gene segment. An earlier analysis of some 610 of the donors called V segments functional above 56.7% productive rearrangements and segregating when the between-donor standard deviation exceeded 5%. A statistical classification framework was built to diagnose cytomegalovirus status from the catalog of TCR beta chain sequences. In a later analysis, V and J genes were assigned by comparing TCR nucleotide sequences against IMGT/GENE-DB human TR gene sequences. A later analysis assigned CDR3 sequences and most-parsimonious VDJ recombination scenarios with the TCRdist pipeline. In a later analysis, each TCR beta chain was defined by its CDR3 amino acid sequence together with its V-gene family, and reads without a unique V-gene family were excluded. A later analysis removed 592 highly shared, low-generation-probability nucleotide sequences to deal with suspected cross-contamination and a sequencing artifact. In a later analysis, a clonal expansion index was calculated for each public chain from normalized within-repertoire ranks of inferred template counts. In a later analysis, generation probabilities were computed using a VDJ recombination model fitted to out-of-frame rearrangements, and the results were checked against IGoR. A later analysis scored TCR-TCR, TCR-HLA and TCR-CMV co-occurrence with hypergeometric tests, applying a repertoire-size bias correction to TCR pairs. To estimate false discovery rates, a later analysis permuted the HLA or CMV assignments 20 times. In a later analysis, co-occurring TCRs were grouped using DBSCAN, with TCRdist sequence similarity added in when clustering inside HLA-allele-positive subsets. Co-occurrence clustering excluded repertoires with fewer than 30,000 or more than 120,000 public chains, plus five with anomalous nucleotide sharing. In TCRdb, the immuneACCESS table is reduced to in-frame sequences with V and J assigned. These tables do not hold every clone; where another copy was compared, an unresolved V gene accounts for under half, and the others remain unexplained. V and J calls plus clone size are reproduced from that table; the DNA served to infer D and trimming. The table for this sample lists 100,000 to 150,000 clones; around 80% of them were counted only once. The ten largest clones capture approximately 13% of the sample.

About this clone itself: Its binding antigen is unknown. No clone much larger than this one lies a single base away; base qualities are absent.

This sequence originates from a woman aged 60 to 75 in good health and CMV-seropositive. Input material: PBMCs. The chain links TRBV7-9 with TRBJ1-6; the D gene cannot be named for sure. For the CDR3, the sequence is CASRASGRALSPLHF. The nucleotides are TGTGCCAGCAGGGCTAGCGGGCGGGCTTTATCACCCCTCCACTTT.